This T cell receptor beta chain is drawn from a study of blood T cell repertoires in COVID-19. Study background: The United States, Italy and Spain supplied acute and convalescent COVID-19 samples. PBMCs, B-cell-depleted T cells, or T cells were the source of the cDNA or gDNA that made up the material.

This CDR3 comprises 14 residues. Germline values: CDR1 MNHEY, CDR2 SVGAGI. Trimming pared 7 bases from V and 1 base from J, leaving 10 bases between. Original processing methods: Amplifying reference gene primers gave estimates of nucleated cell counts. Repertoires were generated with immunoSEQ multiplex PCR, while TCRdb's copy carries only in-frame clones and drops some. The V and J calls and clone size were taken over from that table, and D and trimming were inferred from the DNA. The table includes 65,000 or so clones, approximately 78% detected once. This chain joins TRBV6-5 and TRBJ2-2, with D hard to call. The sequence was obtained from a man older than 75 with acute or convalescent COVID-19. Sequenced input: peripheral blood. The CDR3 DNA follows: TGTGCCAGCAAGAGCAGGCGGAACACCGGGGAGCTGTTTTTT. Translating gives CASKSRRNTGELFF.